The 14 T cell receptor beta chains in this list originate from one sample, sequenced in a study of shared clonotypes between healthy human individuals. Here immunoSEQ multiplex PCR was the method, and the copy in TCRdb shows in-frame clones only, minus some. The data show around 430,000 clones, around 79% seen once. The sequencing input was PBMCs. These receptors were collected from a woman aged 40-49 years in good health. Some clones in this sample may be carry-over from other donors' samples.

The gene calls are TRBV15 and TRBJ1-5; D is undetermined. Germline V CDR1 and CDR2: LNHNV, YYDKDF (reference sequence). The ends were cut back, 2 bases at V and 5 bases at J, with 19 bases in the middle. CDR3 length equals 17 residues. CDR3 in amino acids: CATSRKLSGSRYQPQHF. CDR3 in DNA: TGTGCCACCAGCAGAAAGTTATCGGGGTCAAGATATCAGCCCCAGCATTTT.

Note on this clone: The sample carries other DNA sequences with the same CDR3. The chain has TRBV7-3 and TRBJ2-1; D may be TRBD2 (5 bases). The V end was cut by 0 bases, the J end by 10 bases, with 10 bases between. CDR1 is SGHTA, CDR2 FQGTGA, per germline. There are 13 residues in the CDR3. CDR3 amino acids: CASSLTGAKEQFF. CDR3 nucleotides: TGTGCCAGCAGCTTAACGGGAGCTAAGGAGCAGTTCTTC.

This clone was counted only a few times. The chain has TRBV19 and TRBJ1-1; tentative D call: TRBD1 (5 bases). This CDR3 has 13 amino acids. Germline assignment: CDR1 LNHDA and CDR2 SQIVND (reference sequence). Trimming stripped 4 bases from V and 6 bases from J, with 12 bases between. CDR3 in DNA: TGTGCCAGTAGTAGACCAGGGTGGGCTGAAGCTTTCTTT. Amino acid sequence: CASSRPGWAEAFF.

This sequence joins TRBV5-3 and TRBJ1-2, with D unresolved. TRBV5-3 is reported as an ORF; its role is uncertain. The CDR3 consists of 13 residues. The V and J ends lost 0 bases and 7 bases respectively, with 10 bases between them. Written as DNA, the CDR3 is TGTGCCAGAAGCTTGGTTCGCCGAGCTGGCTACACCTTC. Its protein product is CARSLVRRAGYTF.

This CDR3 is CAWMMTRTGNTEAFF. CDR3 nucleotide sequence: TGTGCCTGGATGATGACGAGGACAGGGAACACTGAAGCTTTCTTT. The chain carries TRBV30 and TRBJ1-1; 7 nucleotides agree with TRBD1. CDR1 is GTSNPN and CDR2 is SVGIG in the germline V gene (reference sequence). This CDR3 is 15 amino acids long. The trim removed 4 bases at V and 1 base at J, leaving 9 bases unmatched.

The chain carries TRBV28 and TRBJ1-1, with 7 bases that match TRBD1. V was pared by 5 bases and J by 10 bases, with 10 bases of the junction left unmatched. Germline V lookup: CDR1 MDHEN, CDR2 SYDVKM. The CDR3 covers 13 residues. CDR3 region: CASSDPGQVVAFF. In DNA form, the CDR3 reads TGTGCCAGCAGTGACCCCGGACAGGTCGTAGCTTTCTTT.

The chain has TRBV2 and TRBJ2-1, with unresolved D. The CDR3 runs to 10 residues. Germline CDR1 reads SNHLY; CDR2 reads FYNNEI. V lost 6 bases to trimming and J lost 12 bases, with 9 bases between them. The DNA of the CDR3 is TGTGCCAGCAGAGCCCTGGCGCAGTTCTTC. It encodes CASRALAQFF.

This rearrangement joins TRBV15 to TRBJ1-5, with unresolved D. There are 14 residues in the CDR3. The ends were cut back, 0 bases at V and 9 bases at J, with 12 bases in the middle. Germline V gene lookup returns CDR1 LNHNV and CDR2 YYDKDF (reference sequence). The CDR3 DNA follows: TGTGCCACCAGCAGAGAGGGCATCCCTGGGCCCCAGCATTTT. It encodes CATSREGIPGPQHF.

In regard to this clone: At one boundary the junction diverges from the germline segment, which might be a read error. The CDR3 nucleotides read TGTGCCGGCAGTTATGGGGGGACCTCCTACGAGCAGTACTTC. Residues: CAGSYGGTSYEQYF. The chain uses TRBV6-6 and TRBJ2-7, with D possibly being TRBD2 (6 bases). The germline gives CDR1 MNHNY, CDR2 SVGAGI (reference sequence). The CDR3 is 14 residues long.

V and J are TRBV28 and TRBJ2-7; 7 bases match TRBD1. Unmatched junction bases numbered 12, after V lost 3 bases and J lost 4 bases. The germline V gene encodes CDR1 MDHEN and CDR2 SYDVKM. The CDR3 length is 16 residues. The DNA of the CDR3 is TGTGCCAGCAGTTTTTACCCCGGGACAGATTATTACGAGCAGTACTTC. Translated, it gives CASSFYPGTDYYEQYF.

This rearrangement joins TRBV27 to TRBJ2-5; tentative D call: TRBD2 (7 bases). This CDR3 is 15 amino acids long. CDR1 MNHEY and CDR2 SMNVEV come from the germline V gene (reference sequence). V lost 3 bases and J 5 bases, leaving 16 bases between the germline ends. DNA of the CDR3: TGTGCCAGCAGTTTCTCCCGGGGGAGGGGGGAGACCCAGTACTTC. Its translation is CASSFSRGRGETQYF.

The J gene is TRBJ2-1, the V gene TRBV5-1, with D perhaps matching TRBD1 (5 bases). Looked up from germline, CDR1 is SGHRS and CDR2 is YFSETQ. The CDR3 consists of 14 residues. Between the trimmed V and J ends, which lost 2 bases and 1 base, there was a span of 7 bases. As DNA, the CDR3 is TGCGCCAGCAGCTTTGACAGATCCTACAATGAGCAGTTCTTC. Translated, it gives CASSFDRSYNEQFF.

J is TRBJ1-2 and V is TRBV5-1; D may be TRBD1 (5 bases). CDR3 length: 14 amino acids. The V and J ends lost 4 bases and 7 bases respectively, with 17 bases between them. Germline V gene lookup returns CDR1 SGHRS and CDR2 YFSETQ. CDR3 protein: CASSTTTGGTGYTF. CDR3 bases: TGCGCCAGCAGCACAACGACGGGGGGTACTGGCTACACCTTC.

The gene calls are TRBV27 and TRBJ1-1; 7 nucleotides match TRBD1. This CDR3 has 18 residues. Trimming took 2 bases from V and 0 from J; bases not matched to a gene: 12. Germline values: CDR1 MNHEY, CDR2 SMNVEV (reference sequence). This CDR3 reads CASSLEGTAMSLNTEAFF. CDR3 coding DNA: TGTGCCAGCAGTTTAGAGGGGACAGCTATGAGCCTGAACACTGAAGCTTTCTTT.